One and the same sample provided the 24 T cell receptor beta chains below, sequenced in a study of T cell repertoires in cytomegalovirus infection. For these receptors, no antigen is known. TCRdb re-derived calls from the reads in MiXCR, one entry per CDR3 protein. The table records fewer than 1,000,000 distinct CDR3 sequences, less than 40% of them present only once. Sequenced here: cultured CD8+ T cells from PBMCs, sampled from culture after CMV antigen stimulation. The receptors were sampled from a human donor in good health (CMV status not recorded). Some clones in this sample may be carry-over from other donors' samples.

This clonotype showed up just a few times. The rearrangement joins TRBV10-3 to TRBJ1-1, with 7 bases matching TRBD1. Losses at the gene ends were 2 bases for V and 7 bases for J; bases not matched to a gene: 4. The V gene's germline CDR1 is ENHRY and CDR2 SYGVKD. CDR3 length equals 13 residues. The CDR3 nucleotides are TGTGCCATCAGTGAGACCCGGGACAGTGAAGCTTTCTTT. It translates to CAISETRDSEAFF.

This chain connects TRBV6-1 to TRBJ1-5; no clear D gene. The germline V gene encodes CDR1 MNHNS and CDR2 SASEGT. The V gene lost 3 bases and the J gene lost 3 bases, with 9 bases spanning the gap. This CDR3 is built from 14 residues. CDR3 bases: TGTGCCAGCAGTGATGCACGTAACAATCAGCCCCAGCATTTT. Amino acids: CASSDARNNQPQHF.

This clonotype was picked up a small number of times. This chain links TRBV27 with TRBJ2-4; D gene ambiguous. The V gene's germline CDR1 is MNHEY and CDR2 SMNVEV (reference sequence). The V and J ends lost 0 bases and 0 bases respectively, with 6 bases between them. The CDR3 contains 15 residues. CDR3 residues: CASSLSDPAKNIQYF. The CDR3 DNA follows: TGTGCCAGCAGTTTATCCGACCCAGCCAAAAACATTCAGTACTTC.

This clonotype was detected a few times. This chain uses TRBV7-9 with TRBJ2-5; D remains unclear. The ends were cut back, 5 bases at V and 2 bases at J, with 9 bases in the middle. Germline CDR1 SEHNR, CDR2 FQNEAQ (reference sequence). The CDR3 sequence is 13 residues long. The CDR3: CASSKRMQETQYF. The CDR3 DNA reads TGTGCCAGCAGCAAAAGAATGCAAGAGACCCAGTACTTC.

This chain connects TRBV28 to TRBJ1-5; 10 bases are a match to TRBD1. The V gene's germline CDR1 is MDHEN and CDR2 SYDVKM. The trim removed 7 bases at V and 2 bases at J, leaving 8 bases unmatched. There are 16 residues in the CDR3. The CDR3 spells CASTGTGQGGNQPQHF. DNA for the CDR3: TGTGCCAGCACTGGAACCGGACAGGGGGGCAATCAGCCCCAGCATTTT. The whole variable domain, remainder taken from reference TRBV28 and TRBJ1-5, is DVKVTQSSRYLVKRTGEKVFLECVQDMDHENMFWYRQDPGLGLRLIYFSYDVKMKEKGDIPEGYSVSREKKERFSLILESASTNQTSMYLCASTGTGQGGNQPQHFGDGTRLSIL.

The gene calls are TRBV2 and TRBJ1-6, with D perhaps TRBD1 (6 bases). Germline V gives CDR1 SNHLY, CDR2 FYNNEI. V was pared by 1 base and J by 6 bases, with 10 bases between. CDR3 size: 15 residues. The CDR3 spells CASSEDTGTNSPLHF. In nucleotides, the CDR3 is TGTGCCAGCAGTGAAGACACAGGGACTAATTCACCCCTCCACTTT.

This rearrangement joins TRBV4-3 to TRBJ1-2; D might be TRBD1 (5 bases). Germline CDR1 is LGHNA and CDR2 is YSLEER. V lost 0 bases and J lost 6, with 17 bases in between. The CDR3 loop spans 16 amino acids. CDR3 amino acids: CASSQESRSRGDGYTF. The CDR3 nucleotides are TGCGCCAGCAGCCAAGAGAGCCGATCTCGGGGCGATGGCTACACCTTC.

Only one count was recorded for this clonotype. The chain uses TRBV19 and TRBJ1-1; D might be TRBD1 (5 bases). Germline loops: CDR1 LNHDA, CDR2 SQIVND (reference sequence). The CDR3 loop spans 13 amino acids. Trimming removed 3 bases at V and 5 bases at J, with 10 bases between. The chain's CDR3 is CASSITGETEAFF. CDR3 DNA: TGTGCCAGTAGTATTACGGGGGAAACTGAAGCTTTCTTT. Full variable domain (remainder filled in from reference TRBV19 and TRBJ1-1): DGGITQSPKYLFRKEGQNVTLSCEQNLNHDAMYWYRQDPGQGLRLIYYSQIVNDFQKGDIAEGYSVSREKKESFPLTVTSAQKNPTAFYLCASSITGETEAFFGQGTRLTVV.

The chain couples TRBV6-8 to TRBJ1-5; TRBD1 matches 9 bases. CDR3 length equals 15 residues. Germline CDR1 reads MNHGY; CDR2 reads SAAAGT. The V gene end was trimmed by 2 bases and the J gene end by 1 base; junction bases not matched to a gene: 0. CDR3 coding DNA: TGTGCCAGCAGTTACGGGACAGGGAGCAATCAGCCCCAGCATTTT. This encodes CASSYGTGSNQPQHF.

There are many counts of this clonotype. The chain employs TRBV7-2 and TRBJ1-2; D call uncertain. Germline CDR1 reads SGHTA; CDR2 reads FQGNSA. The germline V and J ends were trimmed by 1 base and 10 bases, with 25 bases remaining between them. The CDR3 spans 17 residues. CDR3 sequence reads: CASSLVRPRKGSPDYTF. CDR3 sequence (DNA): TGTGCCAGCAGCTTAGTGAGGCCCAGAAAGGGCAGCCCGGACTACACCTTC.

As DNA, the CDR3 is TGTGCCAGCAGGCCAGGGTCTGGAAACACCATATATTTT. Translation: CASRPGSGNTIYF. The chain has TRBV7-6 and TRBJ1-3; D perhaps matches TRBD1 (5 bases). CDR1 is SGHVS and CDR2 is FNYEAQ in the germline V gene. The V end was cut by 6 bases, the J end by 1 base, with 7 bases between. The CDR3 loop spans 13 amino acids.

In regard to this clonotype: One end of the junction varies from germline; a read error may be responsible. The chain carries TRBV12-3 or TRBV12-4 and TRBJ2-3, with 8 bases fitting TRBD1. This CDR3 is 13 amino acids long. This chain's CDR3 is CVSSGQGTDTQYF. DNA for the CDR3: TGTGTCAGCTCGGGACAGGGCACAGATACGCAGTATTTT.

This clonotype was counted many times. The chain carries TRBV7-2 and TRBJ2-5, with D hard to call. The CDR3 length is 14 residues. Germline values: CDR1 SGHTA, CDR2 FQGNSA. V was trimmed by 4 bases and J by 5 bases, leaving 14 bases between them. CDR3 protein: CASSSGVNRETQYF. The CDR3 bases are TGTGCCAGCAGCTCCGGCGTGAACCGGGAGACCCAGTACTTC.

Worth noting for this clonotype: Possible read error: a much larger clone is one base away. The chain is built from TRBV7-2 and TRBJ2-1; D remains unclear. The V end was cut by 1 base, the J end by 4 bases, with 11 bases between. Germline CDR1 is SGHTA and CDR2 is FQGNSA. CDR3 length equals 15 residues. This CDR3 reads CTSSLDPAGYNEQFF. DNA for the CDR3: TGTACCAGCAGCTTAGACCCAGCCGGTTACAATGAGCAGTTCTTC.

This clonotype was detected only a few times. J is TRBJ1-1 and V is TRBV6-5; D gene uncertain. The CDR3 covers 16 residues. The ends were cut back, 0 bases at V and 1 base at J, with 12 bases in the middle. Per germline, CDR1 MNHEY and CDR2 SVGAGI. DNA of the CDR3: TGTGCCAGCAGTTACTCGTGGGCGGGGTGGAACACTGAAGCTTTCTTT. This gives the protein CASSYSWAGWNTEAFF.

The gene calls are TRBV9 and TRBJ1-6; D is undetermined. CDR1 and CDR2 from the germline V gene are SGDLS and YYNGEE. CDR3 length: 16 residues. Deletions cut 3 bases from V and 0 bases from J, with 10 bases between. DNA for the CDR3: TGTGCCAGCAGCGAGGCGCCGAGCTCCTATAATTCACCCCTCCACTTT. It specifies CASSEAPSSYNSPLHF.

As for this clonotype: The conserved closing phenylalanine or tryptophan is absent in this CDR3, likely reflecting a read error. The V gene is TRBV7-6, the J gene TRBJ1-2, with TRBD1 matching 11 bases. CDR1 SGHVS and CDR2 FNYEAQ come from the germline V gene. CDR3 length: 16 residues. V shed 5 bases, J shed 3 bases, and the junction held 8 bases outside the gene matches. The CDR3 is CASSPEGTGGDYGYTS. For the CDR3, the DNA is TGTGCCAGCAGCCCCGAGGGGACAGGGGGGGACTATGGCTACACCTCC.

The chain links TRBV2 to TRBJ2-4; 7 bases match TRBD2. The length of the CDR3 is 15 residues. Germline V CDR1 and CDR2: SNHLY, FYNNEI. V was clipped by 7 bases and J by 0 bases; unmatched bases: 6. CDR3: CASTLAAAAKNIQYF. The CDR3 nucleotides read TGTGCCAGCACCCTAGCGGCAGCAGCCAAAAACATTCAGTACTTC.

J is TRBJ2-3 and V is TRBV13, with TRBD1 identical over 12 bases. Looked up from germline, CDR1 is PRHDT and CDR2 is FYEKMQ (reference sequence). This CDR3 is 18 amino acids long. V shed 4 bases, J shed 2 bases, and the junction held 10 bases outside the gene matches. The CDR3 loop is CASSSRQGTGGHTDTQYF. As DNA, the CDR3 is TGTGCCAGCAGCTCGAGACAGGGGACAGGGGGCCACACAGATACGCAGTATTTT.

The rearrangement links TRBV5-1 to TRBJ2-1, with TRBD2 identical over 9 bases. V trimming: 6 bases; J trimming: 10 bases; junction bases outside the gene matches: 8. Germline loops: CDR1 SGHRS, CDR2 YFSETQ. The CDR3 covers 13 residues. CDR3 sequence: CASNPSGVVEQFF. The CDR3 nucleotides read TGCGCCAGCAACCCTAGCGGGGTTGTGGAGCAGTTCTTC. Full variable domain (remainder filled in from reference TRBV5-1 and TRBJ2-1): KAGVTQTPRYLIKTRGQQVTLSCSPISGHRSVSWYQQTPGQGLQFLFEYFSETQRNKGNFPGRFSGRQFSNSRSEMNVSTLELGDSALYLCASNPSGVVEQFFGPGTRLTVL.

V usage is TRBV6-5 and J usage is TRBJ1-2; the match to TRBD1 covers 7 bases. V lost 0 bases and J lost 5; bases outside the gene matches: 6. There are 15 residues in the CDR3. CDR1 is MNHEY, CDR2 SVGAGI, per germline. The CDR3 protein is CASSYSATGSYGYTF. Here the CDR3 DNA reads TGTGCCAGCAGTTACTCGGCGACAGGGTCATATGGCTACACCTTC.

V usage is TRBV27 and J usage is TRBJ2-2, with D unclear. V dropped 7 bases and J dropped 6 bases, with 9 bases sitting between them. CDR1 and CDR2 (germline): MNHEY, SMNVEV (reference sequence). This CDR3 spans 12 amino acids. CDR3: CASISNPGELFF. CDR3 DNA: TGTGCCAGCATCTCAAACCCCGGGGAGCTGTTTTTT.

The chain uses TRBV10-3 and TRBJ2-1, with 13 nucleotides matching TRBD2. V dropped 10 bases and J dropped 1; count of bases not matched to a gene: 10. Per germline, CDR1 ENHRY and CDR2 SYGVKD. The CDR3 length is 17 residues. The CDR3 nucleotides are TGTGCCAGCCGGACTAGCGGGGGAGGCCCTTCCTACAATGAGCAGTTCTTC. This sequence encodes CASRTSGGGPSYNEQFF.

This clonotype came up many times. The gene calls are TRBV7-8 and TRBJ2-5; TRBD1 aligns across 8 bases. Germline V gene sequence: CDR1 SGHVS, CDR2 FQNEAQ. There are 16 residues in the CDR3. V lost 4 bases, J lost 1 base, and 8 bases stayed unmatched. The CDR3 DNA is TGTGCCAGCAGCTCCTGGACAGGGAATCCCCAAGAGACCCAGTACTTC. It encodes CASSSWTGNPQETQYF.